The rows below give T cell receptor beta chains drawn from one sample of a study of blood T cells in healthy people across ages. One entry per CDR3 protein, called by TCRdb with MiXCR from the 5' RACE reads. The data contain 600,000 or so distinct CDR3 sequences, under 55% of them singletons. Specimen: blood. The receptors come from a man older than 75 in good health. Each CDR3 is given with its conserved first and last residue. The order of the fields is V gene, clone size, J gene, D gene, CDR3 DNA, CDR3 protein. A D gene is named only where the DNA matches it firmly. A clone size is listed for some rows: how often the clone was seen (once, few, many), or a class if it is expanded.

V gene: TRBV7-2
clone size: NA
J gene: TRBJ1-2
D gene: NA
CDR3 DNA: TGTGCCAGCAGCTTAGCGGGGGTTGGGGGGCCCTATGGCTACACCTTC
CDR3 protein: CASSLAGVGGPYGYTF

V gene: TRBV11-2
clone size: NA
J gene: TRBJ2-7
D gene: TRBD2
CDR3 DNA: TGTGCCAGCAGCGTGGCGGGAGCCGGCGAGCAGTACTTC
CDR3 protein: CASSVAGAGEQYF

V gene: TRBV7-2
clone size: few
J gene: TRBJ2-1
D gene: NA
CDR3 DNA: TGTGCCAGCAGCCAGACAGGAATTGAGCAGTTCTTC
CDR3 protein: CASSQTGIEQFF

V gene: TRBV9
clone size: NA
J gene: TRBJ2-1
D gene: NA
CDR3 DNA: TGTGCCAGCAATATGAACAGGGACAATGAGCAGTTCTTC
CDR3 protein: CASNMNRDNEQFF

V gene: TRBV5-1
clone size: few
J gene: TRBJ1-2
D gene: NA
CDR3 DNA: TGCGCCAGCAGCTTGGATGGACGCGGAGGGTATGGCTACACCTTC
CDR3 protein: CASSLDGRGGYGYTF

V gene: TRBV6-5
clone size: NA
J gene: TRBJ2-5
D gene: NA
CDR3 DNA: TGTGCCAGCAGGACCTCGGGCGCGGAGACCCAGTACTTC
CDR3 protein: CASRTSGAETQYF

V gene: TRBV7-2
clone size: NA
J gene: TRBJ1-2
D gene: NA
CDR3 DNA: TGTGCCAGCAGTCCCAGACAGAGGCAAGGCTACACCTTC
CDR3 protein: CASSPRQRQGYTF

V gene: TRBV10-3
clone size: NA
J gene: TRBJ1-5
D gene: NA
CDR3 DNA: TGTGCCATCAGAGGGAGGGACAATCAGCCCCAGCATTTT
CDR3 protein: CAIRGRDNQPQHF

V gene: TRBV7-9
clone size: NA
J gene: TRBJ2-1
D gene: NA
CDR3 DNA: TGTGCCAGCAGCTTATATCAGGGTAATTTAGGTAATGAGCAGTTCTTC
CDR3 protein: CASSLYQGNLGNEQFF

V gene: TRBV20-1
clone size: NA
J gene: TRBJ1-1
D gene: NA
CDR3 DNA: TGCAGTGCTAGGTCAGGTCCCCAATCGAACACTGAAGCTTTCTTT
CDR3 protein: CSARSGPQSNTEAFF

V gene: TRBV20-1
clone size: few
J gene: TRBJ2-1
D gene: NA
CDR3 DNA: TGCAGTGCTAGAGATGCCGGGGCCGATGGGTACAATGAGCAGTTCTTC
CDR3 protein: CSARDAGADGYNEQFF

V gene: TRBV2
clone size: NA
J gene: TRBJ2-3
D gene: NA
CDR3 DNA: TGTGCCAGCAGTGACGGCACCACAGATATGCAGTATTTT
CDR3 protein: CASSDGTTDMQYF

V gene: TRBV20-1
clone size: few
J gene: TRBJ2-3
D gene: NA
CDR3 DNA: TGCAGTGCTAGAGATGGCGCGGCGGAGGGGCCAGATACGCAGTATTTT
CDR3 protein: CSARDGAAEGPDTQYF

V gene: TRBV29-1
clone size: NA
J gene: TRBJ1-2
D gene: TRBD1
CDR3 DNA: TGCAGCGTTGAAGGCGGGACAGGGGAGGGCTACACCTTC
CDR3 protein: CSVEGGTGEGYTF

V gene: TRBV3-1
clone size: few
J gene: TRBJ2-7
D gene: TRBD2
CDR3 DNA: TGTGCCAGCAGCCCACTAGCGGCCTCCTACGAGCAGTACTTC
CDR3 protein: CASSPLAASYEQYF

V gene: TRBV4-3
clone size: NA
J gene: TRBJ1-3
D gene: NA
CDR3 DNA: TGCGCCAGCAGCCAGTTCTCTGGAAACACCATATATTTT
CDR3 protein: CASSQFSGNTIYF

V gene: TRBV5-1
clone size: NA
J gene: TRBJ1-6
D gene: TRBD1
CDR3 DNA: TGCGCCAGCAGCCCGGAGGGACAGGGGTATTCACCCCTCCACTTT
CDR3 protein: CASSPEGQGYSPLHF

V gene: TRBV30
clone size: NA
J gene: TRBJ1-1
D gene: NA
CDR3 DNA: TGTGCCTGGGCGGTGGCAGTAAACACTGAAGCTTTCTTT
CDR3 protein: CAWAVAVNTEAFF

V gene: TRBV9
clone size: NA
J gene: TRBJ2-1
D gene: NA
CDR3 DNA: TGTGCCAGCGGGGCCAACGTTCATCATGAGCAGTTCTTC
CDR3 protein: CASGANVHHEQFF

V gene: TRBV7-8
clone size: many
J gene: TRBJ1-4
D gene: NA
CDR3 DNA: TGTGCCAGCAGCTTAGCGCGGACGGTTAATGAAAAACTGTTTTTT
CDR3 protein: CASSLARTVNEKLFF

V gene: TRBV6-5
clone size: NA
J gene: TRBJ2-6
D gene: TRBD1
CDR3 DNA: TGTGCCAGCAGTAGGGACAGTGTCTCTGGGGCCAGCGTCCTGACTTTC
CDR3 protein: CASSRDSVSGASVLTF

V gene: TRBV7-6
clone size: NA
J gene: TRBJ2-6
D gene: NA
CDR3 DNA: TGTGCCAGCAGCTTTCCCCGATCTGAGGCCAACGTCCCGACTTTC
CDR3 protein: CASSFPRSEANVPTF

V gene: TRBV21-1
clone size: NA
J gene: TRBJ2-3
D gene: NA
CDR3 DNA: TGTGCCAGCAGCAAAGATTGGGTTTCGGGAACCGGGCGGCACACAGATACGCAGTATTTT
CDR3 protein: CASSKDWVSGTGRHTDTQYF

V gene: TRBV24-1
clone size: NA
J gene: TRBJ1-5
D gene: NA
CDR3 DNA: TGTGCCACCGTGTCGGGATTCCGAGCCGGGACAAGCGATCAGCCCCAGCATTTT
CDR3 protein: CATVSGFRAGTSDQPQHF

V gene: TRBV9
clone size: NA
J gene: TRBJ2-6
D gene: NA
CDR3 DNA: TGTGCCAGCAGCGAACAAATGGAGGCCAACGTCCTGACTTTC
CDR3 protein: CASSEQMEANVLTF

V gene: TRBV15
clone size: NA
J gene: TRBJ1-2
D gene: TRBD1
CDR3 DNA: TGTGCCACCAGCCTACATACCGGGACAGGGGATGGCTACACCTTC
CDR3 protein: CATSLHTGTGDGYTF

V gene: TRBV28
clone size: few
J gene: TRBJ2-5
D gene: TRBD1
CDR3 DNA: TGTGCCAGCGGATCGACAGGGTCGGGAGAGACCCAGTACTTC
CDR3 protein: CASGSTGSGETQYF

V gene: TRBV24-1
clone size: few
J gene: TRBJ2-1
D gene: TRBD2
CDR3 DNA: TGTGCCACCAGTGAACCTTTAGCGGGAGGGACCTACAATGAGCAGTTCTTC
CDR3 protein: CATSEPLAGGTYNEQFF

V gene: TRBV12-3/TRBV12-4
clone size: NA
J gene: TRBJ2-7
D gene: TRBD2
CDR3 DNA: TGTGCCAGCAGTCCCGGACTAGCGGCCCCCTACGAGCAGTACTTC
CDR3 protein: CASSPGLAAPYEQYF

V gene: TRBV5-6
clone size: NA
J gene: TRBJ2-1
D gene: NA
CDR3 DNA: TGTGCCAGCAGCAAGGGATCCCATGAGCAGTTCTTC
CDR3 protein: CASSKGSHEQFF

V gene: TRBV6-2/TRBV6-3
clone size: NA
J gene: TRBJ2-7
D gene: TRBD2
CDR3 DNA: TGTGCCAGCAGTTACCTACCGACTAGCGGCTACGAGCAGTACTTC
CDR3 protein: CASSYLPTSGYEQYF

V gene: TRBV2
clone size: NA
J gene: TRBJ2-7
D gene: NA
CDR3 DNA: TGTGCCAGCAGTGAGGCCGGATTCTCCTACGAGCAGTACTTC
CDR3 protein: CASSEAGFSYEQYF

V gene: TRBV7-2
clone size: NA
J gene: TRBJ2-3
D gene: NA
CDR3 DNA: TGTGCCAGCAGCCGGGGCACTGGCTCAGATACGCAGTATTTT
CDR3 protein: CASSRGTGSDTQYF

V gene: TRBV20-1
clone size: NA
J gene: TRBJ2-5
D gene: NA
CDR3 DNA: TGCAGTGCTAGAGCCCCGGAGGGGAGGGAGACCCAGTACTTC
CDR3 protein: CSARAPEGRETQYF